What follows is one T cell receptor beta chain and its context. Assay: immunoSEQ multiplex PCR; the TCRdb copy retains only in-frame clones and omits some. The table shows about 50,000 clones, with 85% to 95% occurring only once. This sample was included in a study of T cell changes during pregnancy in multiple sclerosis. Germline CDR1 is KGHSH and CDR2 is LQKENI. Between the trimmed V and J ends, which lost 2 bases and 0 bases, there was a span of 12 bases. The CDR3 length is 16 residues. The sequencing used CD4+ T cells from peripheral blood mononuclear cells, collected in the second trimester of pregnancy. The V call is TRBV18, the J call TRBJ2-3, with a tentative D call TRBD2 (5 bases). The sequence came from a female donor with multiple sclerosis, enrolled in a pregnancy study. The CDR3 DNA reads as TGTGCCAGCTCACCATTGTCTAGCTCTAGCACAGATACGCAGTATTTT. This sequence encodes CASSPLSSSSTDTQYF.